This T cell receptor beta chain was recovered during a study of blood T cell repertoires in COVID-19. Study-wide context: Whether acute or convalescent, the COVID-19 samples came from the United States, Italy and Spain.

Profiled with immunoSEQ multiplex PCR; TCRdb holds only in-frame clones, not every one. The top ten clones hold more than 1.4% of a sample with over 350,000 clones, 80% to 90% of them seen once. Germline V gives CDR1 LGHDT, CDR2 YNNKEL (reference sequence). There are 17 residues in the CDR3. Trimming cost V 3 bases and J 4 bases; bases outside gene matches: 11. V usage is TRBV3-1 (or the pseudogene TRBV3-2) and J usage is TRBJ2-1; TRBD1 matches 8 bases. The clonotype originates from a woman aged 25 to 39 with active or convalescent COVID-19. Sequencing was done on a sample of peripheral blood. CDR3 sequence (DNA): TGTGCCAGCAGCCATTTCTTCAGGGGGCCCCGGTACAATGAGCAGTTCTTC. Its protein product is CASSHFFRGPRYNEQFF.